This T cell receptor (beta chain) was captured by sequencing in a study of patients and donors after allogeneic stem cell transplantation. Deletions cut 0 bases from V and 3 bases from J, with 18 bases between. CDR1 LGHNA and CDR2 YSLEER come from the germline V gene. This CDR3 region has 17 residues. This clonotype was detected only a few times. TCRdb re-derived calls from the RT-PCR reads in MiXCR, one entry per CDR3 protein. The table shows approximately 140,000 distinct CDR3 sequences, with 37% occurring only once. The TCR was taken from a human donor who was either an allogeneic HSCT recipient or a stem cell or donor lymphocyte infusion donor (not recorded which). It is not recorded whose cells these are; they may come from a transplant donor. V and J are TRBV4-3 and TRBJ2-7; possibly TRBD1 for D (6 bases). The sample was blood, either unsorted or a sorted T cell fraction (not recorded which). CDR3 loop: CASSQDRSRDNVYEQYF. Here the CDR3 DNA reads TGCGCCAGCAGCCAAGATCGGTCGAGGGACAACGTCTACGAGCAGTACTTC.